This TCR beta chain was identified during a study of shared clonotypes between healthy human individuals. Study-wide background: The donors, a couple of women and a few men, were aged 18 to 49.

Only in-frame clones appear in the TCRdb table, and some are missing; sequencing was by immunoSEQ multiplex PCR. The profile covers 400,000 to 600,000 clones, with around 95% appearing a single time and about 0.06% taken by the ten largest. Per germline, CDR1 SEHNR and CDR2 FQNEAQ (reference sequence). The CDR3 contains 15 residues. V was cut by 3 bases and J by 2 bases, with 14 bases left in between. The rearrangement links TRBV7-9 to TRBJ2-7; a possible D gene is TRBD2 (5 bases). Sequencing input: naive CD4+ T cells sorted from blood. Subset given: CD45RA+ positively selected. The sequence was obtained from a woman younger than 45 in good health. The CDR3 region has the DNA TGTGCCAGCAGCTTTCTCGGGATTAGCCCCTACGAGCAGTACTTC. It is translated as CASSFLGISPYEQYF.